This is a list of T cell receptor beta chains from one sample in a study of blood T cell repertoires in COVID-19. Clones were read by immunoSEQ multiplex PCR, and TCRdb kept only the in-frame ones, dropping some. Among tens of thousands of clones listed, about four fifths were seen once. Sequenced: peripheral blood. Receptor source: a woman of 80 years or more with active or convalescent COVID-19. Both conserved end residues are part of each CDR3. A D gene is named only where the DNA matches it firmly. A clone size is listed for some rows: how often the clone was seen (once, few, many), or a class if it is expanded.

J gene | V gene | D gene | clone size | CDR3 DNA | CDR3 protein
TRBJ2-3 | TRBV7-2 | TRBD2 | - | TGTGCCAGCAGCCCAGACCGAGCGGGGGGCACAGATACGCAGTATTTT | CASSPDRAGGTDTQYF
TRBJ1-6 | TRBV18 | TRBD1 | once | TGTGCCAGCTCACTAGGACAGGGGGCAAATTCACCCCTCCACTTT | CASSLGQGANSPLHF
TRBJ2-3 | TRBV11-3 | TRBD2 | - | TGTGCCAGCAGATTAGGACTAGCGGGAGTATCAGATACGCAGTATTTT | CASRLGLAGVSDTQYF
TRBJ1-1 | TRBV19 | - | - | TGTGCCAGTAGTATACTGTCAGACACTGAAGCTTTCTTT | CASSILSDTEAFF
TRBJ1-2 | TRBV19 | - | - | TGTGCCAGTAGTATAGAACCGGGAGTCTATGGCTACACCTTC | CASSIEPGVYGYTF
TRBJ2-1 | TRBV9 | - | - | TGTGCCAGCAGCCCACTGACAAGATACAATGAGCAGTTCTTC | CASSPLTRYNEQFF
TRBJ2-7 | TRBV4-1 | - | - | TGCGCCAGCCGGCGTTCTGGGGCATCCTACGAGCAGTACTTC | CASRRSGASYEQYF
TRBJ2-7 | TRBV6-6 | - | - | TGTGCCAGTCACGCCTATGAGGGCGGAGAGCAGTACTTC | CASHAYEGGEQYF
TRBJ2-2 | TRBV30 | TRBD2 | few | TGTGCCTGGGCCCCAGGACTAGCGGGAGGGTGGGGCACCGGGGAGCTGTTTTTT | CAWAPGLAGGWGTGELFF
TRBJ1-2 | TRBV18 | - | - | TGTGCCAGCTCAGAACAGGGAGACAGTGGCTACACCTTC | CASSEQGDSGYTF
TRBJ1-1 | TRBV6-5 | - | - | TGTGCCAGCAGTTCCCGATCGATGAGAGCTTTCTTT | CASSSRSMRAFF
TRBJ2-5 | TRBV6-4 | TRBD2 | - | TGTGCCAGCAGGTACAGAAGACTAGCCAAGACCCAGTACTTC | CASRYRRLAKTQYF
TRBJ2-7 | TRBV5-1 | TRBD1 | - | TGCGCCAGCAGCTTGGCGCAGGGGGCTTTCAACGAGCAGTACTTC | CASSLAQGAFNEQYF
TRBJ2-7 | TRBV5-6 | - | - | TGTGCCAGCAGCGCGGGACGGCCAGTATACGAGCAGTACTTC | CASSAGRPVYEQYF
TRBJ1-2 | TRBV4-1 | - | - | TGCGCCAGCAGCCAAGATCGTTGGGGGGGCTTGGTTTCCTCTAACTATGGCTACACCTTC | CASSQDRWGGLVSSNYGYTF
TRBJ1-5 | TRBV10-2 | - | few | TGCGCCAGCAGTGACTCGGGAAATTGGCCCCAGCATTTT | CASSDSGNWPQHF
TRBJ2-3 | TRBV15 | - | - | TGTGCCACCAGCAGAGATCGACTCGTAGAAGATACGCAGTATTTT | CATSRDRLVEDTQYF
TRBJ1-5 | TRBV3-1/TRBV3-2 | - | - | TGTGCCAGCAGCCAAGGTTCAGGGGAAGGTCAGCCCCAGCATTTT | CASSQGSGEGQPQHF
TRBJ1-4 | TRBV24-1 | - | - | TGTGCCACCAGAGCCTCAACTAATGAAAAACTGTTTTTT | CATRASTNEKLFF
TRBJ2-7 | TRBV7-8 | TRBD2 | - | TGTGCCAGCAGCCACGGCGGGGGATACGAGCAGTACTTC | CASSHGGGYEQYF
TRBJ2-4 | TRBV19 | - | - | TGTGCCAGTAGTATAGACAGGGGCAAAAACATTCAGTACTTC | CASSIDRGKNIQYF
TRBJ1-3 | TRBV19 | - | - | TGTGCCAGTAGTATACTCCGCTCTGGAAACACCATATATTTT | CASSILRSGNTIYF
TRBJ2-1 | TRBV2 | TRBD2 | - | TGTGCCAGTACGGGACTAGCGGACAATGAGCAGTTCTTC | CASTGLADNEQFF
TRBJ2-3 | TRBV3-1/TRBV3-2 | TRBD1 | - | TGTGCCAGCAGCCTTTGGACAGGGCACACAGATACGCAGTATTTT | CASSLWTGHTDTQYF
TRBJ2-7 | TRBV6-5 | TRBD2 | - | TGTGCCAGCAGCTTAACTACAACGGGGGGGAGAGAGCAGTACTTC | CASSLTTTGGREQYF
TRBJ1-2 | TRBV11-2 | - | - | TGTGCCAGCAGCCCTAGGCAGGGCCGTGGCTACACCTTC | CASSPRQGRGYTF
TRBJ1-4 | TRBV6-5 | TRBD1 | - | TGTGCCAGCAGACGACAGGGTGGTCATAATGAAAAACTGTTTTTT | CASRRQGGHNEKLFF
TRBJ1-1 | TRBV14 | TRBD1 | - | TGTGCCAGCAGCCAAGATTGGTTTTGGGTAGGACAGGGGGCTTCAATAAACACTGAAGCTTTCTTT | CASSQDWFWVGQGASINTEAFF
TRBJ1-2 | TRBV2 | - | - | TGTGCCAGCAGTGAAGCAGGGGACAACCTCTTC | CASSEAGDNLF
TRBJ2-2 | TRBV28 | TRBD1 | - | TGTGCCAGCTGGACAGGGGATGACACCGGGGAGCTGTTTTTT | CASWTGDDTGELFF
TRBJ1-5 | TRBV4-2 | - | - | TGTGCCAGCAGCCAAGAGAGGAACATCCAGCCCCAGCATTTT | CASSQERNIQPQHF
TRBJ2-5 | TRBV6-5 | - | - | TGTGCCAGCAGTTCGGGACAATTACAAGAGACCCAGTACTTC | CASSSGQLQETQYF
TRBJ2-3 | TRBV6-5 | TRBD1 | - | TGTGCCAGCAACGACAGGGTAGCCACAGATACGCAGTATTTT | CASNDRVATDTQYF
TRBJ1-2 | TRBV6-2/TRBV6-3 | - | once | TGTGCCAGCAGTGCTCGACAACCTTATGGCTACACCTTC | CASSARQPYGYTF
TRBJ1-2 | TRBV11-1 | TRBD1 | once | TGTGCCAGCAGCTTAACAGGGGCAGGCTACACCTTC | CASSLTGAGYTF
TRBJ2-7 | TRBV5-6 | - | - | TGTGCCAGCAGCTTGTTTTTCGGTGCGTGGCAGTACTTC | CASSLFFGAWQYF
TRBJ2-5 | TRBV6-4 | TRBD1 | - | TGTGCCAGCAGAAGGCCGGGACAGGGTCCCTTCTCCTCGGAAGAGACCCAGTACTTC | CASRRPGQGPFSSEETQYF
TRBJ2-1 | TRBV24-1 | TRBD2 | - | TGTGCCACCAGTGAGCTAGCGGGGCTGGGCTACAATGAGCAGTTCTTC | CATSELAGLGYNEQFF
TRBJ2-7 | TRBV6-6 | TRBD1 | - | TGTGCCAGCAGTCCTACCGGGACAGCAGCTTACGAGCAGTACTTC | CASSPTGTAAYEQYF
TRBJ1-1 | TRBV19 | - | - | TGTGCCAGTACTATGGCCGCAGCGGGGACTGAAGCTTTCTTT | CASTMAAAGTEAFF
TRBJ2-7 | TRBV9 | TRBD2 | - | TGTGCCAGCAGCGTAGGCACTAGCGGCCCCTACGAGCAGTACTTC | CASSVGTSGPYEQYF
TRBJ1-2 | TRBV6-1 | - | - | TGTGCCAGCAGTTCAGACAAGTATGGCTACACCTTC | CASSSDKYGYTF
TRBJ2-5 | TRBV7-9 | - | - | TGTGCCAGCAGCTCATCCCACGGGTGGCAACAAGAGACCCAGTACTTC | CASSSSHGWQQETQYF
TRBJ1-1 | TRBV18 | - | once | TGTGCCAGCTCCCGCTGGGGGGTCACTGAAGCTTTCTTT | CASSRWGVTEAFF
TRBJ1-3 | TRBV4-2 | TRBD1 | - | TGTGCCAGCAGCCAAGATCCAACGACAGGGGCCTCTGGAAACACCATATATTTT | CASSQDPTTGASGNTIYF